Listed below are T cell receptor beta chains from one sample, sequenced in a study of OX40 agonist ivuxolimab in advanced cancers. Profiled with immunoSEQ multiplex PCR; TCRdb holds only in-frame clones, not every one. Here the sample spans about 58,000 clones, approximately 87% being singletons. The sample was CD4+ or CD8+ T cells sorted from blood, taken in a trial of the OX40 agonist ivuxolimab. These receptors were collected from an adult with an advanced solid tumor such as melanoma, head and neck, liver or kidney cancer. Each CDR3 is given with its conserved first and last residue. Each record gives: V gene, J gene, D gene, clone size, CDR3 protein, CDR3 DNA. D genes are given only for firm matches. Only some rows state a clone size, as once, few, many or a class for expanded clones.

V gene: TRBV11-3; J gene: TRBJ2-5; D gene: TRBD2; clone size: few; CDR3 protein: CASSLGGGSQETQYF; CDR3 DNA: TGTGCCAGCAGCTTAGGGGGGGGAAGCCAAGAGACCCAGTACTTC
V gene: TRBV6-5; J gene: TRBJ2-5; D gene: -; clone size: -; CDR3 protein: CASSPYQETQYF; CDR3 DNA: TGTGCCAGCAGTCCGTACCAAGAGACCCAGTACTTC
V gene: TRBV11-3; J gene: TRBJ2-3; D gene: -; clone size: -; CDR3 protein: CASSLDPDTQYF; CDR3 DNA: TGTGCCAGCAGCTTAGATCCGGATACGCAGTATTTT
V gene: TRBV7-6; J gene: TRBJ2-3; D gene: -; clone size: -; CDR3 protein: CASSSPPHQGIADTQYF; CDR3 DNA: TGTGCCAGCAGCTCCCCCCCCCACCAGGGGATAGCAGATACGCAGTATTTT
V gene: TRBV18; J gene: TRBJ1-6; D gene: -; clone size: -; CDR3 protein: CASSQGLYNSPLHF; CDR3 DNA: TGTGCCAGCTCACAGGGCCTCTATAATTCACCCCTCCACTTT
V gene: TRBV7-2; J gene: TRBJ1-1; D gene: -; clone size: -; CDR3 protein: CASSRQPSLNTEAFF; CDR3 DNA: TGTGCCAGCAGCCGCCAGCCAAGCTTGAACACTGAAGCTTTCTTT
V gene: TRBV29-1; J gene: TRBJ2-7; D gene: -; clone size: -; CDR3 protein: CSVAVGTVYEQYF; CDR3 DNA: TGCAGCGTAGCGGTGGGCACCGTCTACGAGCAGTACTTC
V gene: TRBV5-1; J gene: TRBJ2-7; D gene: -; clone size: -; CDR3 protein: CASSRTDDEQYF; CDR3 DNA: TGCGCCAGCAGCCGGACAGACGACGAGCAGTACTTC
V gene: TRBV2; J gene: TRBJ2-4; D gene: -; clone size: -; CDR3 protein: CASSGRSTDSKYF; CDR3 DNA: TGTGCCAGCAGTGGGAGGTCTACGGATAGCAAGTACTTC
V gene: TRBV27; J gene: TRBJ1-3; D gene: -; clone size: -; CDR3 protein: CASSGSGNTIYF; CDR3 DNA: TGTGCCAGCTCAGGGTCTGGAAACACCATATATTTT
V gene: TRBV29-1; J gene: TRBJ2-1; D gene: -; clone size: few; CDR3 protein: CSVEASTGSNEQFF; CDR3 DNA: TGCAGCGTTGAAGCTAGTACAGGGTCCAATGAGCAGTTCTTC
V gene: TRBV5-1; J gene: TRBJ2-5; D gene: TRBD2; clone size: medium-sized; CDR3 protein: CASSSTSGEGETQYF; CDR3 DNA: TGCGCCAGCAGCTCGACTAGCGGGGAGGGGGAGACCCAGTACTTC
V gene: TRBV11-2; J gene: TRBJ2-1; D gene: -; clone size: -; CDR3 protein: CASSSLKDGVEQFF; CDR3 DNA: TGTGCCAGCAGCTCCCTGAAGGATGGGGTTGAGCAGTTCTTC
V gene: TRBV4-3; J gene: TRBJ1-2; D gene: -; clone size: -; CDR3 protein: CASSQLGVDGNYGYTF; CDR3 DNA: TGCGCCAGCAGCCAGTTAGGCGTTGACGGAAACTATGGCTACACCTTC
V gene: TRBV27; J gene: TRBJ2-3; D gene: -; clone size: -; CDR3 protein: CASSRSPGQYTDTQYF; CDR3 DNA: TGTGCCAGCAGTCGATCCCCTGGACAGTACACAGATACGCAGTATTTT
V gene: TRBV19; J gene: TRBJ1-5; D gene: -; clone size: -; CDR3 protein: CARLLARPGHRGLLNQPQHF; CDR3 DNA: TGTGCCAGGTTGTTAGCCCGTCCCGGACACCGGGGACTACTTAATCAGCCCCAGCATTTT
V gene: TRBV9; J gene: TRBJ2-3; D gene: -; clone size: -; CDR3 protein: CASSGDTQYF; CDR3 DNA: TGTGCCAGCAGCGGGGATACGCAGTATTTT
V gene: TRBV28; J gene: TRBJ1-6; D gene: -; clone size: -; CDR3 protein: CASSLPGAYPGALHF; CDR3 DNA: TGTGCCAGCAGTCTACCAGGGGCTTACCCTGGGGCCCTCCACTTT
V gene: TRBV7-6; J gene: TRBJ2-1; D gene: TRBD2; clone size: -; CDR3 protein: CASSLGGASRLDEQFF; CDR3 DNA: TGTGCCAGCAGCCTCGGGGGGGCCTCACGTTTGGATGAGCAGTTCTTC
V gene: TRBV7-2; J gene: TRBJ2-5; D gene: TRBD2; clone size: -; CDR3 protein: CASSYGGAGETQYF; CDR3 DNA: TGTGCCAGCAGCTACGGGGGGGCCGGCGAGACCCAGTACTTC
V gene: TRBV7-2; J gene: TRBJ1-1; D gene: TRBD1; clone size: -; CDR3 protein: CASSFRGGGTEAFF; CDR3 DNA: TGTGCCAGCAGCTTCAGGGGGGGTGGCACTGAAGCTTTCTTT
V gene: TRBV6-1; J gene: TRBJ1-5; D gene: -; clone size: -; CDR3 protein: CASSEGGAAQGNQPQHF; CDR3 DNA: TGTGCCAGCAGTGAAGGGGGGGCGGCCCAGGGCAATCAGCCCCAGCATTTT
V gene: TRBV28; J gene: TRBJ2-3; D gene: TRBD2; clone size: once; CDR3 protein: CASSFGVAGGTDTQYF; CDR3 DNA: TGTGCCAGCAGTTTTGGTGTAGCGGGGGGCACAGATACGCAGTATTTT
V gene: TRBV28; J gene: TRBJ2-5; D gene: -; clone size: -; CDR3 protein: CASTLTGLETQYF; CDR3 DNA: TGTGCCAGCACCTTGACAGGCCTAGAGACCCAGTACTTC
V gene: TRBV15; J gene: TRBJ1-1; D gene: -; clone size: once; CDR3 protein: CATSIRGGTEAFF; CDR3 DNA: TGTGCCACCAGCATACGGGGGGGCACTGAAGCTTTCTTT
V gene: TRBV7-3; J gene: TRBJ1-3; D gene: -; clone size: -; CDR3 protein: CASSLTGTAGGNTIYF; CDR3 DNA: TGTGCCAGCAGCTTAACGGGCACCGCAGGTGGAAACACCATATATTTT
V gene: TRBV5-1; J gene: TRBJ1-2; D gene: -; clone size: -; CDR3 protein: CASQQGNYGYTF; CDR3 DNA: TGCGCCTCCCAGCAGGGGAACTATGGCTACACCTTC
V gene: TRBV19; J gene: TRBJ1-5; D gene: -; clone size: -; CDR3 protein: CASSISGGRNQPQHF; CDR3 DNA: TGTGCCAGTAGTATCAGCGGGGGGCGAAATCAGCCCCAGCATTTT
V gene: TRBV5-1; J gene: TRBJ1-5; D gene: -; clone size: -; CDR3 protein: CASSFIPGNNQPQHF; CDR3 DNA: TGCGCCAGCAGCTTCATCCCGGGTAACAATCAGCCCCAGCATTTT
V gene: TRBV7-9; J gene: TRBJ2-7; D gene: -; clone size: -; CDR3 protein: CASAGDEQYF; CDR3 DNA: TGTGCCAGCGCAGGGGACGAGCAGTACTTC
V gene: TRBV18; J gene: TRBJ1-1; D gene: -; clone size: -; CDR3 protein: CASSPRQLNTEAFF; CDR3 DNA: TGTGCCAGCTCACCACGACAGCTGAACACTGAAGCTTTCTTT
V gene: TRBV9; J gene: TRBJ2-5; D gene: -; clone size: -; CDR3 protein: CASSVASGTARKTQYF; CDR3 DNA: TGTGCCAGCAGCGTAGCTAGTGGCACCGCAAGGAAGACCCAGTACTTC
V gene: TRBV19; J gene: TRBJ2-3; D gene: TRBD2; clone size: few; CDR3 protein: CARPSGGAADTQYF; CDR3 DNA: TGTGCCAGGCCTAGCGGGGGGGCGGCAGATACGCAGTATTTT
V gene: TRBV5-1; J gene: TRBJ1-5; D gene: TRBD1; clone size: -; CDR3 protein: CASSSDRGGPQHF; CDR3 DNA: TGCGCCAGCAGCTCGGACAGGGGAGGGCCCCAGCATTTT
V gene: TRBV11-2; J gene: TRBJ2-3; D gene: -; clone size: -; CDR3 protein: CASIKERDLLTQYF; CDR3 DNA: TGTGCCAGCATCAAGGAGAGGGATTTACTTACGCAGTATTTT
V gene: TRBV7-6; J gene: TRBJ2-1; D gene: -; clone size: -; CDR3 protein: CASSLTGAYNEQFF; CDR3 DNA: TGTGCCAGCAGCCTAACCGGAGCATACAATGAGCAGTTCTTC
V gene: TRBV10-3; J gene: TRBJ1-2; D gene: -; clone size: -; CDR3 protein: CAISESGYTLGGYTF; CDR3 DNA: TGTGCCATCAGTGAGTCAGGCTACACCCTGGGAGGCTACACCTTC
V gene: TRBV7-3; J gene: TRBJ2-1; D gene: -; clone size: -; CDR3 protein: CASSPNDGPNNEQFF; CDR3 DNA: TGTGCCAGCAGCCCGAATGACGGACCTAATAATGAGCAGTTCTTC
V gene: TRBV11-2; J gene: TRBJ1-5; D gene: -; clone size: -; CDR3 protein: CASSFRVLNQPQHF; CDR3 DNA: TGTGCCAGCAGCTTTAGGGTGCTCAATCAGCCCCAGCATTTT
V gene: TRBV5-1; J gene: TRBJ1-3; D gene: TRBD1; clone size: once; CDR3 protein: CASSSSGQGAERVYF; CDR3 DNA: TGCGCCAGCAGTTCGTCCGGACAGGGGGCGGAAAGGGTATATTTT
V gene: TRBV10-3; J gene: TRBJ2-5; D gene: TRBD1; clone size: -; CDR3 protein: CAISETGGLETQYF; CDR3 DNA: TGTGCCATCAGTGAGACAGGGGGCTTAGAGACCCAGTACTTC
V gene: TRBV5-6; J gene: TRBJ1-1; D gene: -; clone size: -; CDR3 protein: CASSRGQPEAFF; CDR3 DNA: TGTGCCAGCAGCCGCGGACAGCCTGAAGCTTTCTTT
V gene: TRBV9; J gene: TRBJ2-1; D gene: TRBD1; clone size: -; CDR3 protein: CASSVVGTVDNEQFF; CDR3 DNA: TGTGCCAGCAGCGTAGTTGGGACAGTCGATAATGAGCAGTTCTTC
V gene: TRBV5-1; J gene: TRBJ2-3; D gene: TRBD1; clone size: -; CDR3 protein: CASSLGDRETDTQYF; CDR3 DNA: TGCGCCAGCAGCTTGGGGGACAGGGAAACAGATACGCAGTATTTT
V gene: TRBV7-7; J gene: TRBJ2-7; D gene: -; clone size: -; CDR3 protein: CASSLGGEYSEQYF; CDR3 DNA: TGTGCTAGCAGCTTGGGTGGGGAGTATTCCGAGCAGTACTTC
V gene: TRBV15; J gene: TRBJ1-4; D gene: -; clone size: -; CDR3 protein: CATSPQGWNEKLFF; CDR3 DNA: TGTGCCACCAGCCCCCAGGGGTGGAATGAAAAACTGTTTTTT
V gene: TRBV7-3; J gene: TRBJ1-6; D gene: -; clone size: -; CDR3 protein: CASSETPGSESPLHF; CDR3 DNA: TGTGCCAGCAGCGAAACCCCGGGAAGTGAGTCACCCCTTCACTTT
V gene: TRBV4-3; J gene: TRBJ1-3; D gene: TRBD1; clone size: -; CDR3 protein: CASSQDRTGDSGNTIYF; CDR3 DNA: TGCGCCAGCAGCCAAGATCGGACAGGTGACTCTGGAAACACCATATATTTT
V gene: TRBV11-3; J gene: TRBJ2-7; D gene: -; clone size: -; CDR3 protein: CASSPRTNGDEQYF; CDR3 DNA: TGTGCCAGCAGCCCAAGGACCAACGGGGACGAGCAGTACTTC
V gene: TRBV5-6; J gene: TRBJ1-5; D gene: -; clone size: -; CDR3 protein: CASSLQGVWGYSNQPQHF; CDR3 DNA: TGTGCCAGCAGCTTACAGGGAGTATGGGGATACAGCAATCAGCCCCAGCATTTT
V gene: TRBV5-1; J gene: TRBJ2-4; D gene: -; clone size: -; CDR3 protein: CASSLGDSLLNIQYF; CDR3 DNA: TGCGCCAGCAGCTTGGGTGACAGCCTTTTAAACATTCAGTACTTC
V gene: TRBV5-6; J gene: TRBJ1-5; D gene: -; clone size: -; CDR3 protein: CASSLRGAQGSNQPQHF; CDR3 DNA: TGTGCCAGCAGCTTGAGGGGGGCGCAGGGTAGCAATCAGCCCCAGCATTTT
V gene: TRBV5-4; J gene: TRBJ2-3; D gene: -; clone size: -; CDR3 protein: CASSRAGRTDTQYF; CDR3 DNA: TGTGCCAGCAGCCGGGCAGGGCGCACAGATACGCAGTATTTT
V gene: TRBV14; J gene: TRBJ2-7; D gene: -; clone size: -; CDR3 protein: CASSQGGYGRDISYEQYF; CDR3 DNA: TGTGCCAGCAGCCAAGGTGGGTATGGCCGGGACATATCCTACGAGCAGTACTTC